This TCR beta chain derives from a study of glioma-infiltrating T cells. Findings and limits, study-wide: Non-neoplastic patients had below-expected tissue-blood divergence, while all gliomas exceeded expectation.

Regarding this clonotype: The antigen is undetermined. It is likely a read error, because the conserved phenylalanine at the end of the CDR3 is missing.

TCR alpha and beta CDR3 regions were amplified from RNA using iRepertoire nested multiplex PCR. Tissue mRNA or PBMC total RNA, about 85-400 ng, went into one-step reverse transcription and amplification. TCRdb reprocessed the multiplex PCR reads via MiXCR and lists one record per CDR3 protein. The sample holds more than 20,000 distinct CDR3 sequences, around 25% seen once. This sequence was found in a human donor with low-grade glioma or glioblastoma, undergoing nonglioma brain surgery, or in good health (not recorded which). Sample: glioma tissue, nonneoplastic brain tissue, or PBMCs (not recorded which).

In DNA form, the CDR3 reads TGTGCCAGCAGCCATTCTCTATCCTACGAGCAGTACTCC. Its translation: CASSHSLSYEQYS. V gene TRBV4-2 combines with J gene TRBJ2-7; D not resolved. Looked up from germline, CDR1 is LGHNA and CDR2 is YNFKEQ. The CDR3 has 13 amino acids. The V gene lost 3 bases and the J gene lost 1 base, with 7 bases spanning the gap.